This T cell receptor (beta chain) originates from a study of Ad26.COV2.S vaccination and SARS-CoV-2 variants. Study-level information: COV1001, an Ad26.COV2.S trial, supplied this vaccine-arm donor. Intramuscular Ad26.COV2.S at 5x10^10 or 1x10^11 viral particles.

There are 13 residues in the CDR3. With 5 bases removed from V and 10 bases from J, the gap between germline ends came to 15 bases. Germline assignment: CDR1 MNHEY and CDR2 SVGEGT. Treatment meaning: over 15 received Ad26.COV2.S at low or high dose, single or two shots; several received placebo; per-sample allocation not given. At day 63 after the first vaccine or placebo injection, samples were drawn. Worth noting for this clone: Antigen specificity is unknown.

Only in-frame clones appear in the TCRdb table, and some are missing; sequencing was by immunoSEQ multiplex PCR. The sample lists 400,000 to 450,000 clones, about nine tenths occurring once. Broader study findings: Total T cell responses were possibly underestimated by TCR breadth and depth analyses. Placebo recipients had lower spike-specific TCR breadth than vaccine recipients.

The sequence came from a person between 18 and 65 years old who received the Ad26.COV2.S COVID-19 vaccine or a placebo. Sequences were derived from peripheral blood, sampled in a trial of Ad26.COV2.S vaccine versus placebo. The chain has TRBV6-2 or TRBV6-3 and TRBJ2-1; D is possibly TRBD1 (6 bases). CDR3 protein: CASSLRGDLEQFF. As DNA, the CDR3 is TGTGCCAGCAGTCTCAGGGGCGATCTCGAGCAGTTCTTC.